The TCR beta chain described here comes from a study of a mutant IDH1 vaccine in newly diagnosed glioma. Study details: A roughly 62% male, about 38% female split and a mean age of 40.4 years characterized treated patients. Radiotherapy, temozolomide, or both had been given previously, and both were given to most.

The sample's time point: baseline, week 1 (first vaccination visit). The treatment is: pre-vaccination baseline after standard-of-care therapy. Those who donated had recent WHO grade 3 or 4 IDH1-mutant, ATRX-lost astrocytomas. Profiling relied on immunoSEQ multiplex PCR, and the TCRdb table lists in-frame clones only, not all of them. This table holds 68,000 or so clones, around 74% found once. Germline-derived CDR1 and CDR2 are SGHTA and FQGNSA. The CDR3 spans 15 residues. V gave up 3 bases and J gave up 0 bases, with 8 bases separating them. This clonotype originated in a man in his forties or fifties with glioma. Sequencing used PBMCs, obtained from a glioma patient treated with radiotherapy, temozolomide or both. The V call is TRBV7-2, the J call TRBJ2-2; either TRBD1 or TRBD2 may supply D (5 bases each). This CDR3 is CASSFLGANTGELFF. As DNA, the CDR3 is TGTGCCAGCAGCTTTCTGGGGGCGAACACCGGGGAGCTGTTTTTT.